The clone carrying this T cell receptor beta chain was observed a handful of times. Antigen specificity is unknown. V lost 0 bases and J lost 6, with 9 bases in between. There are 13 residues in the CDR3. Per the germline V gene, CDR1 is SGHRS and CDR2 is YFSETQ. This table comes from immunoSEQ multiplex PCR, and its TCRdb copy is limited to in-frame clones, with some not included. The sample holds tens of thousands of clones, roughly 84% seen once. This entry belongs to a study of a mutant IDH1 vaccine in newly diagnosed glioma. Time point here: week 35, safety follow-up. In every dose of vaccine, 300 ug of mutant IDH1 20-mer peptide was given alongside topical imiquimod.

J is TRBJ1-2 and V is TRBV5-1; D not certain. The material sequenced was PBMCs, taken from a glioma patient whose treatment included an IDH1 peptide vaccine. This TCR derives from a man younger than 35 with glioma. CDR3 coding DNA: TGCGCCAGCAGCTTGGACATTTCCAATGGCTACACCTTC. Amino acid sequence: CASSLDISNGYTF.